This T cell receptor (beta chain) emerged from a study of blood T cell repertoires in COVID-19. Study-level background: Sites across the United States, Italy and Spain contributed samples from acute and convalescent COVID-19.

The germline V and J ends were trimmed by 6 bases and 0 bases, with 12 bases remaining between them. There are 13 residues in the CDR3. Germline-derived CDR1 and CDR2 are SQVTM and ANQGSEA. Here immunoSEQ multiplex PCR was the method, and the copy in TCRdb shows in-frame clones only, minus some. The table lists roughly 300,000 clones, more than 75% of them singletons, with approximately 0.93% in the top ten. Concerning this clone: Other DNA sequences of this sample code for an identical CDR3.

Participants were aged about 18 to 95 years, lived in 20 to 30 US areas, and enrolled virtually. Membership in each cohort depended on participant-reported clinical history. Recovery among Cohort 3 donors was established by two negative PCRs, clearance, or symptom resolution. This chain links TRBV29-1 with TRBJ2-7, with D possibly matching TRBD1 (5 bases). The TCR originated in a woman in her twenties or thirties who had recovered from COVID-19. The material sequenced was PBMCs or T cells enriched from blood (not recorded which). The CDR3 is CSVVQGPSYEQYF. For the CDR3, the DNA is TGCAGCGTGGTTCAGGGTCCCTCCTACGAGCAGTACTTC.